Included here is one T cell receptor beta chain sequence, with context. The sample originates from a study of blood T cell repertoires in COVID-19. This CDR3 is built from 16 residues. The V gene lost 6 bases and the J gene lost 4 bases, with 19 bases spanning the gap. Germline V gives CDR1 LNHDA, CDR2 SQIVND (reference sequence). In the study's own analysis: Nucleated cell counts were estimated from reference gene primer amplification. Profiling relied on immunoSEQ multiplex PCR, and the TCRdb table lists in-frame clones only, not all of them. V and J calls and clone size are copied from that table; D and trimming were computed from the DNA. The sample shows about 120,000 clones, roughly 85% of them seen only once.

The source is a woman of 80 years or more with active or convalescent COVID-19. The sample taken for sequencing was peripheral blood. The chain has TRBV19 and TRBJ1-5, with a tentative D call TRBD1 (5 bases). CDR3 DNA sequence: TGTGCCAGTAGAAGTAGGGGATGGTTTAGGAATCAGCCCCAGCATTTT. Its translation is CASRSRGWFRNQPQHF. Using reference TRBV19 and TRBJ1-5 for the parts outside the CDR3, the full variable domain is DGGITQSPKYLFRKEGQNVTLSCEQNLNHDAMYWYRQDPGQGLRLIYYSQIVNDFQKGDIAEGYSVSREKKESFPLTVTSAQKNPTAFYLCASRSRGWFRNQPQHFGDGTRLSIL.